This record concerns one T cell receptor (beta chain) sequence. Its antigen is unknown. It has no much larger one-base neighbor in the sample; base qualities were not kept. TCR beta CDR3 regions were amplified from RNA transcripts for repertoire sequencing. The first round was an RT-PCR using HTBI primers with the Qiagen OneStep RT-PCR kit, and this first round was followed by a second-round multiplex PCR, then size selection and purification. Libraries were sequenced paired-end with 100 bp reads on an Illumina HiSeq2000. On the authors' methods: SOAPnuke was used to process the reads, throwing out any read that had adapters, had uncalled bases, had a mean Phred below 15, or lacked an exact constant-primer or identifier match. High-quality paired reads were merged with COPE v1.2.5. Each unique nucleotide sequence was treated as a clonotype, and MiTCR v1.1 was used to align the clonotypes to the IMGT TRB V, D and J references. Analysis was restricted to V-J combinations with a frequency above 0.0001, which covered 98% to 99.2% of repertoires. For each V-J combination, a TCR clonal expansion and chaos score was defined as the ratio of F50 clonal expansion to chaos observed in the TCRdist matrix. Welch's t-statistics and random forest were used to reduce the features to 10 to 15 V-J combinations, which were then used as input to a naive Bayes classifier. The similarity between thyroid and blood repertoires was quantified using the Morisita-Horn index. Starting from the raw public reads, TCRdb applied fastp trimming at Q25, assembled clones with MiXCR and retained in-frame beta chains. Every CDR3 protein is listed once, alongside the most common genes and DNA of its rows. TCRdb's processing, not the authors', yielded these V and J calls. The sample has about 380,000 distinct CDR3 sequences on record, 15% of them singletons. The ten most abundant clones make up approximately 7% of the sample.

This entry belongs to a study of Graves' ophthalmopathy and Graves' hyperthyroidism (dated by TCRdb to between 2018 and 2020). About the investigation overall: Peripheral blood was collected before any treatment was given, at the time of initial diagnosis. The study used signatures of the TCR beta repertoire to tell Graves' ophthalmopathy apart from Graves' hyperthyroidism and to predict which patients would progress to ophthalmopathy. In total, approximately 140 blood samples were TCR-sequenced: roughly 45 ophthalmopathy, roughly 77 hyperthyroidism and some 17 hyperthyroidism-to-ophthalmopathy patients. To explore V-J signatures that distinguish ophthalmopathy from hyperthyroidism, a discovery set of 100 patients was enrolled, made up of roughly 41 with ophthalmopathy and 57 with stable hyperthyroidism. For independent validation, a separate cohort was made up of 18 hyperthyroidism patients plus 17 patients who later progressed from hyperthyroidism to ophthalmopathy. In roughly six hyperthyroidism patients, T-cell repertoires of thyroid tissue and blood were compared. After sampling, hyperthyroidism patients received methimazole starting at 30 mg daily, and ophthalmopathy patients received high-dose intravenous methylprednisolone. For training and testing, the 100 or so patients in the discovery cohort were randomly divided in a 7:3 ratio.

The investigation overall reported the following: Most expanded thyroid clonotypes with frequency above 0.001 were also detected in blood, suggesting blood repertoires may reflect the thyroid immune response. Sample size was not predetermined statistically, and investigators were not blinded to group allocation. In validation, the model predicted ophthalmopathy progression with 70.59% sensitivity and around 72% specificity; fewer than 15 predicted patients were CT-confirmed with GO in a median of around 6 months. Ophthalmopathy was separated from stable hyperthyroidism by the 13-signature model with about 89% sensitivity and roughly 82% specificity in cross-validation and with 80%/75% in the test set.

Hyperthyroidism was considered stable if no progression to ophthalmopathy occurred within 18 months of follow-up. Patients with hyperthyroidism were aged 18 to 65 years, had been newly diagnosed, and had a disease duration of less than 2 months. Patients were excluded if they had other autoimmune diseases, uncontrolled infections, pregnancy or lactation. Diagnosis relied on clinical symptoms, serum thyroxine, TRAb, thyroid ultrasound and orbital computed tomography. Using Ficoll-Paque density gradient centrifugation, PBMCs were isolated from 10 ml of fresh peripheral blood. Total RNA was extracted using Trizol reagent, and RNA quality was checked on an Agilent 2100 Bioanalyzer. Including the terminal cysteine and phenylalanine, the CDR3 comprises 15 residues. The entry retains the CDR3 DNA only, 45 bases that are in frame from base 1. V gives up 3 bases and J gives up 0 bases, and the segment between their germline ends measures 6 bases. CDR1 and CDR2 were assigned from the germline V gene (reference sequence) as SEHNR and FQNEAQ.

In this chain, TRBV7-9 is recombined with TRBJ1-6; the D gene lacks a confident call. The sequence derives from a woman aged 18-29 years with stable Graves' hyperthyroidism. Donor details come from another sample of the same person, matched by shared clones. The sample consisted of peripheral blood. The DNA sequence is given as TGTGCCAGCAGCTTCGGGAGCTCCTATAATTCACCCCTCCACTTT. This sequence encodes CASSFGSSYNSPLHF.